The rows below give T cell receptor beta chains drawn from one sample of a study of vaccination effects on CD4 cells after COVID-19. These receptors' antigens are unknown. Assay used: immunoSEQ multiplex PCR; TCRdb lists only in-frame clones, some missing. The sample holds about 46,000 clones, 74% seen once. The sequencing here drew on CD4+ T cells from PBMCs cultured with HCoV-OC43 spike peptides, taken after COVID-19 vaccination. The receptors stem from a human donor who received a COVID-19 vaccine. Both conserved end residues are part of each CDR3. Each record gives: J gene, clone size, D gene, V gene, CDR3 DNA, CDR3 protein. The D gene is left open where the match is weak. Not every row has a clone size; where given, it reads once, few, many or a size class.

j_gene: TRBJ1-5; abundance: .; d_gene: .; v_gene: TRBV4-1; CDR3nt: TGCGCCAGCAGCCATAGTACAGGGAAGGCGGATTATCAGCCCCAGCATTTT; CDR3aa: CASSHSTGKADYQPQHF
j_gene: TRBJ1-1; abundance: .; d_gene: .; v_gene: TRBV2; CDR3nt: TGTGCCAGCAGTGTAGGTGAGAACACTGAAGCTTTCTTT; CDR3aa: CASSVGENTEAFF
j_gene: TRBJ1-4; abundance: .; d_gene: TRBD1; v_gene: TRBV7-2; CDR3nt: TGTGCCAGCAGCCTTTGGGGGGGGACAGGGGGTGTTTATAATGAAAAACTGTTTTTT; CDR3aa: CASSLWGGTGGVYNEKLFF
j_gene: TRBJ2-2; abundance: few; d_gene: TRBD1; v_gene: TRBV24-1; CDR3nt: TGTGCCACCAGTGATCCGCCGGGACAGGGGGCGGGTACCGGGGAGCTGTTTTTT; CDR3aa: CATSDPPGQGAGTGELFF
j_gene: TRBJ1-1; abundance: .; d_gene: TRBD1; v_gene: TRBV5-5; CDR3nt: TGTGCCAGCAGCAAAGGACAGGGAGGAACTGAAGCTTTCTTT; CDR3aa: CASSKGQGGTEAFF
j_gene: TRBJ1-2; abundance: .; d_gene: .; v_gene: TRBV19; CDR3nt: TGTGCCAGTAGTATCGTCAGGGGACATGGCTACACCTTC; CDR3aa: CASSIVRGHGYTF
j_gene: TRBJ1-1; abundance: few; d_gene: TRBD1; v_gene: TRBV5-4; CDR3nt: TGTGCCAGCAGCTTGAGCACACAGGGGCTCACTGAAGCTTTCTTT; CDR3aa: CASSLSTQGLTEAFF
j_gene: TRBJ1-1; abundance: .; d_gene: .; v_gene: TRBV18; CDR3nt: TGTGCCAGCTCGGCCAATGGAGACACTGAAGCTTTCTTT; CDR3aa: CASSANGDTEAFF
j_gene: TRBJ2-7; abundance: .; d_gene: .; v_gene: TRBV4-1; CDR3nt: TGCGCCAGCAGCCAAGATGAAAGGACCCCCTACGAGCAGTACTTC; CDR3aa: CASSQDERTPYEQYF
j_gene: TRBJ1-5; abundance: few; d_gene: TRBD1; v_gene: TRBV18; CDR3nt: TGTGCCAGCTCACTGACGACAGGGAGGGTGGGTCAGCCCCAGCATTTT; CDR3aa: CASSLTTGRVGQPQHF
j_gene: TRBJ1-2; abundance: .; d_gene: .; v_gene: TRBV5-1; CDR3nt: TGCGCCAGCAGCTTGTCTGGGGACGTTGGCTACACCTTC; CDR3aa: CASSLSGDVGYTF
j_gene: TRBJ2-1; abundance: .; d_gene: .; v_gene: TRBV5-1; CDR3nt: TGCGCCAGCAGCTTGGAAGACGTGGAGTTCTTC; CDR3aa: CASSLEDVEFF
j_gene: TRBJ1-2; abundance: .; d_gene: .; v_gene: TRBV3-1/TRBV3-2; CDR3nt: TGTGCCAGCAGCCAGACAGACCGGACAGCGAACTATGGCTACACCTTC; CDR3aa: CASSQTDRTANYGYTF
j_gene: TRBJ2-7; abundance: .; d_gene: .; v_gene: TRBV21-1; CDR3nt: TGTGCCAGCAGCCCGAGAGCATCGCGGGAGCAGTACTTC; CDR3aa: CASSPRASREQYF
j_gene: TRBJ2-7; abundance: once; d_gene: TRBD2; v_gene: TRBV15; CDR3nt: TGTGCCACCAGCAGCCCCGGGACTAGCGTTTACGAGCAGTACTTC; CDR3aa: CATSSPGTSVYEQYF
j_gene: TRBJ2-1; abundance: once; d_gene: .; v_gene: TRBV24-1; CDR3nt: TGTGCCACCAGTGATTTGAGCCTTGGTGAGCAGTTCTTC; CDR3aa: CATSDLSLGEQFF
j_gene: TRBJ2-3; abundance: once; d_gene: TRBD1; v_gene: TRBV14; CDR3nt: TGTGCCAGCAGCCCCCGGACAGGGGGAAATGTAGATACGCAGTATTTT; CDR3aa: CASSPRTGGNVDTQYF
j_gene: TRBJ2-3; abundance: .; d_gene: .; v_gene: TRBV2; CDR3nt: TGTGCCAGCAGGGAGGGGGATACGCAGTATTTT; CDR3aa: CASREGDTQYF
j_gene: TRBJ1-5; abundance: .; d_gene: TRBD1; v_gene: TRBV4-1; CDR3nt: TGCGCCAGCAGCCAAGATCGGGGACAGGGGTCCCATCAGCCCCAGCATTTT; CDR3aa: CASSQDRGQGSHQPQHF
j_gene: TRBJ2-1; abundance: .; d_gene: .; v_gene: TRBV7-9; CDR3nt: TGTGCCAGCAGCTTACAGGGGCGGATCAATGAGCAGTTCTTC; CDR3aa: CASSLQGRINEQFF